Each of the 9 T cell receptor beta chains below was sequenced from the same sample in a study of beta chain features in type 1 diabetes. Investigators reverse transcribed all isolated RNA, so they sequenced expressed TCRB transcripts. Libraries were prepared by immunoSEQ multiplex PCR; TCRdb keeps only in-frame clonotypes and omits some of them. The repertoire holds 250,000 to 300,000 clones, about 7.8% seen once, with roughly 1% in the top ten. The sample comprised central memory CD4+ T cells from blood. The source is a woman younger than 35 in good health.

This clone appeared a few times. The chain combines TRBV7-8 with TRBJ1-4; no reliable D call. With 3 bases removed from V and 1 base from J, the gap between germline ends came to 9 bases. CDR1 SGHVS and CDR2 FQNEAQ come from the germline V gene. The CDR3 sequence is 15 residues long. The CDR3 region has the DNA TGTGCCAGCAGCTTTAACACGGGAACTAATGAAAAACTGTTTTTT. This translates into CASSFNTGTNEKLFF.

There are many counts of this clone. The CDR3: CASSAHRPDRAGGENIQYF. CDR3 in DNA: TGTGCCAGCAGCGCCCACCGTCCGGACAGGGCCGGTGGGGAAAACATTCAGTACTTC. V and J are TRBV9 and TRBJ2-4; 8 bases align to TRBD1. The length of the CDR3 is 19 residues. The V segment lost 3 bases and the J segment 5 bases; nucleotides outside the gene matches: 19. From germline, CDR1 is SGDLS and CDR2 YYNGEE.

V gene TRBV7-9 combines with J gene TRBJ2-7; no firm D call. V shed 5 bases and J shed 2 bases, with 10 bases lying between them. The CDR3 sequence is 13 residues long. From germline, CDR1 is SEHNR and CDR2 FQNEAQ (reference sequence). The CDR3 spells CASSPMTAYEQYV. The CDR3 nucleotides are TGTGCCAGCAGCCCTATGACGGCCTACGAGCAGTACGTC.

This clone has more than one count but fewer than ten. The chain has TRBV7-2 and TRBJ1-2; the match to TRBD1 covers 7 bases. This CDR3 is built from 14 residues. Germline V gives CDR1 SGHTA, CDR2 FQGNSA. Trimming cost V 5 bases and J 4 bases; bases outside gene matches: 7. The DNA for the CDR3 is TGTGCCAGCAGCGCGTCTACAGGGGCCTATGGCTACACCTTC. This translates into CASSASTGAYGYTF.

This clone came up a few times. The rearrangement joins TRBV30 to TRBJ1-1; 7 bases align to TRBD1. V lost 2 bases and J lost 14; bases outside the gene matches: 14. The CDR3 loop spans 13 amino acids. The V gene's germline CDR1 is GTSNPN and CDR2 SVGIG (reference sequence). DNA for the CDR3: TGTGCCTGGAGTATAACAGGGACAGCAAAGGCATTCTTT. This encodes CAWSITGTAKAFF.

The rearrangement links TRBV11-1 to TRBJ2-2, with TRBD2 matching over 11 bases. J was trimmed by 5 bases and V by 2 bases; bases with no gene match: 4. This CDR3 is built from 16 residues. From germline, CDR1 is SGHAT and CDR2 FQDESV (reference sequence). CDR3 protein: CASSLRSSGGTGELFF. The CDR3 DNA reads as TGTGCCAGCAGCTTACGGTCTAGCGGGGGGACCGGGGAGCTGTTTTTT.

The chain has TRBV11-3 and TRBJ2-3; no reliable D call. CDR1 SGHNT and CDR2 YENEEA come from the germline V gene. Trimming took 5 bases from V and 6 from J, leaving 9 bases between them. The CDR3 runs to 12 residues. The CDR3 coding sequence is TGTGCCAGCAGCGATCTAGGGGATACGCAGTATTTT. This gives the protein CASSDLGDTQYF.

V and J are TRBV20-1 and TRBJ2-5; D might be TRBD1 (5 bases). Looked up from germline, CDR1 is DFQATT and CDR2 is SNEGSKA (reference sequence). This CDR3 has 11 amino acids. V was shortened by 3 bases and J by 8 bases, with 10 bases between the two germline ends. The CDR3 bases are TGCAGTGCTAGGGAGACAGATACCCAGTACTTC. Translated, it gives CSARETDTQYF.

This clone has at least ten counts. The chain's CDR3 is CASSLVGATAGELFF. Here the CDR3 DNA reads TGTGCCAGCAGCTTGGTGGGCGCGACGGCCGGGGAGCTGTTTTTT. The rearrangement links TRBV7-2 to TRBJ2-2; D is undetermined. Trimming took 3 bases from V and 6 from J, leaving 14 bases between them. Germline CDR1 SGHTA, CDR2 FQGNSA. There are 15 residues in the CDR3.